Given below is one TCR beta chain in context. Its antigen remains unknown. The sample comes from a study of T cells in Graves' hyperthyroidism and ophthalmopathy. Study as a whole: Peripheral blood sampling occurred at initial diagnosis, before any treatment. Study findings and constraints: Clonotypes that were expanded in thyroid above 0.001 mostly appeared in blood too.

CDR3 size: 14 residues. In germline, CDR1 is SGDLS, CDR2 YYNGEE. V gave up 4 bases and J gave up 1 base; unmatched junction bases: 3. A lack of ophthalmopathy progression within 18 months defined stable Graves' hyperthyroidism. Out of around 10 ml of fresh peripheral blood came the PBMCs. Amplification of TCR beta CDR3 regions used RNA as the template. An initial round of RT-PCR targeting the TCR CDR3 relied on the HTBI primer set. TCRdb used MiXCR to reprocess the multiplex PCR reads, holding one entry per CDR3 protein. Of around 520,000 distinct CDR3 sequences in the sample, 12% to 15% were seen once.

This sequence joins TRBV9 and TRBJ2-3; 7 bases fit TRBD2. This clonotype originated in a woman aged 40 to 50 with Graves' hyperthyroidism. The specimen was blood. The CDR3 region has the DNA TGTGCCAGCAGCCGGGACTACCGCACAGATACGCAGTATTTT. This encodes CASSRDYRTDTQYF.